This T cell receptor (beta chain) was sequenced in a study of a mutant IDH1 vaccine in newly diagnosed glioma. Overall study context: Patients received vaccination from 4-6 weeks after radiotherapy alone, or with temozolomide cycles. Patients under treatment included roughly 62% males and about 40% females and had a mean age of roughly 43 years. Radiotherapy, temozolomide, or both had been given previously, and both were given to most.

Regarding this clone: The antigen remains undetermined.

Assay: immunoSEQ multiplex PCR; the TCRdb copy retains only in-frame clones and omits some. In the table there are about 56,000 clones, roughly nine tenths of which are singletons. With 4 bases clipped from V and 1 base from J, the junction kept 6 bases outside the gene matches. Germline V CDR1 and CDR2: SGHTA, FQGNSA. This CDR3 comprises 17 residues. As for time point: week 35, safety follow-up. Every vaccine dose comprised 300 ug of mutant IDH1 20-mer peptide plus topical imiquimod. The sample in question was PBMCs, obtained from a glioma patient whose treatment included an IDH1 peptide vaccine. This sequence was found in a man aged 40-49 years with glioma. The chain is built from TRBV7-2 and TRBJ2-3, with 12 bases aligning to TRBD2. The CDR3 sequence is CASSSLAGGKGTDTQYF. The CDR3 region has the DNA TGTGCCAGCAGCTCACTAGCGGGAGGCAAGGGCACAGATACGCAGTATTTT.